The rows below give T cell receptor beta chains drawn from one sample of a study of cytomegalovirus exposure and HLA in healthy donors. Profiling relied on immunoSEQ multiplex PCR, and the TCRdb table lists in-frame clones only, not all of them. The table lists 150,000 to 200,000 clones, approximately 90% of them singletons, with around 3% in the top ten. Sequencing input: PBMCs. The receptors were sampled from a man in his late teens or twenties in good health and CMV-seronegative. Both conserved end residues are part of each CDR3. D genes are given only for firm matches. For some rows the clone size is stated as once, few or many, or as a class when expanded; others skip it.

D: TRBD1
J: TRBJ2-7
length: 14
V: TRBV13
size: .
CDR3: CASSSDRVTYEQYF
DNA: TGTGCCAGCAGCTCGGACAGGGTTACCTACGAGCAGTACTTC

D: TRBD1
J: TRBJ1-2
length: 15
V: TRBV10-3
size: .
CDR3: CAIFRGQGAVYGYTF
DNA: TGTGCCATCTTCCGAGGACAGGGGGCAGTCTATGGCTACACCTTC

D: .
J: TRBJ1-2
length: 12
V: TRBV6-6
size: .
CDR3: CASSWGGDGYTF
DNA: TGTGCCAGCAGTTGGGGAGGGGACGGCTACACCTTC

D: TRBD1
J: TRBJ2-1
length: 14
V: TRBV27
size: .
CDR3: CASSWGQGINEQFF
DNA: TGTGCCAGCAGTTGGGGACAGGGGATCAATGAGCAGTTCTTC

D: .
J: TRBJ1-1
length: 14
V: TRBV5-6
size: few
CDR3: CASSQTALYTEAFF
DNA: TGTGCCAGCAGCCAGACAGCTCTTTACACTGAAGCTTTCTTT

D: .
J: TRBJ1-4
length: 14
V: TRBV6-6
size: .
CDR3: CASRPQGTNEKLFF
DNA: TGTGCCAGCAGACCGCAGGGAACTAATGAAAAACTGTTTTTT

D: .
J: TRBJ1-1
length: 13
V: TRBV28
size: .
CDR3: CASSVTVITEAFF
DNA: TGTGCCAGCAGTGTGACAGTTATAACTGAAGCTTTCTTT

D: .
J: TRBJ1-3
length: 14
V: TRBV5-1
size: .
CDR3: CASSLAGYGNTIYF
DNA: TGCGCCAGCAGCTTGGCGGGGTACGGAAACACCATATATTTT

D: TRBD2
J: TRBJ2-1
length: 15
V: TRBV11-2
size: .
CDR3: CASRRPGLAEGEQFF
DNA: TGTGCCAGCAGACGACCGGGACTAGCTGAAGGTGAGCAGTTCTTC

D: TRBD1
J: TRBJ2-7
length: 18
V: TRBV5-1
size: .
CDR3: CASSLGPGTGSPEYEQYF
DNA: TGCGCCAGCAGCTTGGGGCCCGGGACAGGGTCCCCTGAATACGAGCAGTACTTC

D: TRBD1
J: TRBJ2-7
length: 16
V: TRBV7-9
size: .
CDR3: CASSYHSGTDSYEQYF
DNA: TGTGCCAGCAGCTATCACTCCGGGACAGATTCCTACGAGCAGTACTTC

D: .
J: TRBJ2-1
length: 16
V: TRBV15
size: .
CDR3: CATSRGRQLSYNEQFF
DNA: TGTGCCACCAGCAGAGGTAGACAGCTCTCCTACAATGAGCAGTTCTTC

D: TRBD2
J: TRBJ2-1
length: 14
V: TRBV11-2
size: .
CDR3: CASSLRTSNNEQFF
DNA: TGTGCCAGCAGCCTGCGGACTAGTAACAATGAGCAGTTCTTC

D: .
J: TRBJ2-7
length: 13
V: TRBV7-2
size: .
CDR3: CASSRKQGNEQYF
DNA: TGTGCCAGCAGCCGAAAACAGGGTAACGAGCAGTACTTC

D: .
J: TRBJ2-2
length: 17
V: TRBV12-2
size: .
CDR3: CASRSKPGQGFTGELFF
DNA: TGTGCAAGTCGCTCAAAACCGGGACAGGGGTTCACCGGGGAGCTGTTTTTT

D: TRBD1
J: TRBJ1-1
length: 15
V: TRBV5-4
size: .
CDR3: CASSLVRTGTSEAFF
DNA: TGTGCCAGCAGCTTGGTGAGGACAGGGACCTCTGAAGCTTTCTTT

D: .
J: TRBJ1-1
length: 13
V: TRBV29-1
size: .
CDR3: CSVEAWGGTEAFF
DNA: TGCAGCGTTGAAGCCTGGGGGGGGACTGAAGCTTTCTTT

D: TRBD1
J: TRBJ1-4
length: 15
V: TRBV6-5
size: .
CDR3: CASTSTGGAYEKLFF
DNA: TGTGCCAGCACGTCGACAGGGGGCGCCTATGAAAAACTGTTTTTT

D: .
J: TRBJ1-2
length: 16
V: TRBV4-1
size: .
CDR3: CASSPSIGVSLGGYTF
DNA: TGCGCCAGCAGCCCCTCAATCGGGGTGAGTCTAGGGGGCTACACCTTC

D: .
J: TRBJ1-2
length: 15
V: TRBV28
size: .
CDR3: CASSPSRPGFYGYTF
DNA: TGTGCCAGCAGCCCCTCCAGGCCGGGGTTCTATGGCTACACCTTC

D: TRBD2
J: TRBJ2-3
length: 19
V: TRBV5-4
size: .
CDR3: CASSPAWVVGGEGEDTQYF
DNA: TGTGCCAGCAGCCCGGCCTGGGTGGTGGGGGGGGAAGGAGAAGATACGCAGTATTTT

D: .
J: TRBJ2-5
length: 12
V: TRBV21-1
size: .
CDR3: CASNRAQETQYF
DNA: TGTGCCAGCAACAGGGCACAGGAGACCCAGTACTTC

D: .
J: TRBJ1-2
length: 14
V: TRBV7-9
size: few
CDR3: CASSLEGKSYGYTF
DNA: TGTGCCAGCAGCTTAGAGGGGAAAAGCTATGGCTACACCTTC

D: .
J: TRBJ2-7
length: 14
V: TRBV5-8
size: .
CDR3: CASSSRDTDYEQYF
DNA: TGTGCCAGCAGCTCCCGGGACACAGACTACGAGCAGTACTTC

D: TRBD1
J: TRBJ2-1
length: 12
V: TRBV27
size: .
CDR3: CASSSLGGEQFF
DNA: TGTGCCAGCAGTTCGCTAGGGGGCGAGCAGTTCTTC

D: TRBD1
J: TRBJ1-6
length: 15
V: TRBV5-1
size: .
CDR3: CASSFLDRYNSPLHF
DNA: TGCGCCAGCAGCTTTTTGGACAGGTACAATTCACCCCTCCACTTT

D: .
J: TRBJ2-1
length: 14
V: TRBV2
size: .
CDR3: CASSEPGYYNEQFF
DNA: TGTGCCAGCAGTGAACCGGGGTACTACAATGAGCAGTTCTTC

D: .
J: TRBJ2-7
length: 16
V: TRBV6-5
size: .
CDR3: CASSYSRQVLSYEQYF
DNA: TGTGCCAGCAGTTACTCCCGACAGGTCCTATCCTACGAGCAGTACTTC

D: .
J: TRBJ1-2
length: 14
V: TRBV6-1
size: .
CDR3: CASLTKTALYGYTF
DNA: TGTGCCAGTCTAACAAAGACAGCTCTCTATGGCTACACCTTC

D: .
J: TRBJ1-2
length: 14
V: TRBV27
size: .
CDR3: CASSFGTLRDGYTF
DNA: TGTGCCAGCAGTTTCGGGACTCTTCGGGATGGCTACACCTTC

D: TRBD1
J: TRBJ2-3
length: 17
V: TRBV27
size: .
CDR3: CASSLNRGEWGTDTQYF
DNA: TGTGCCAGCAGTTTGAACAGGGGCGAATGGGGCACAGATACGCAGTATTTT

D: .
J: TRBJ1-5
length: 16
V: TRBV7-2
size: .
CDR3: CASSFRTVDSNQPQHF
DNA: TGTGCCAGCAGCTTTCGGACAGTCGATAGCAATCAGCCCCAGCATTTT